The clone carrying this T cell receptor beta chain showed up just a few times. J lost 5 bases, V lost 2 bases, and 5 bases had no gene match. Per germline, CDR1 SGDLS and CDR2 YYNGEE. This CDR3 contains 14 residues. The data were taken from a study of cytomegalovirus exposure and HLA in healthy donors. PCR primers comprised 60 Vbeta and 13 Jbeta primers. Produced via immunoSEQ multiplex PCR; TCRdb's table is partial and in-frame only. The sample lists around 210,000 clones; around 84% were seen once. Specimen: PBMCs. This chain uses TRBV9 with TRBJ2-5; TRBD1 matches 8 bases. The sequence was collected from a girl aged 2 to 9 in good health and CMV-seronegative. CDR3 residues: CASSVDRGRETQYF. In DNA, the CDR3 is TGTGCCAGCAGCGTCGACAGGGGAAGGGAGACCCAGTACTTC.